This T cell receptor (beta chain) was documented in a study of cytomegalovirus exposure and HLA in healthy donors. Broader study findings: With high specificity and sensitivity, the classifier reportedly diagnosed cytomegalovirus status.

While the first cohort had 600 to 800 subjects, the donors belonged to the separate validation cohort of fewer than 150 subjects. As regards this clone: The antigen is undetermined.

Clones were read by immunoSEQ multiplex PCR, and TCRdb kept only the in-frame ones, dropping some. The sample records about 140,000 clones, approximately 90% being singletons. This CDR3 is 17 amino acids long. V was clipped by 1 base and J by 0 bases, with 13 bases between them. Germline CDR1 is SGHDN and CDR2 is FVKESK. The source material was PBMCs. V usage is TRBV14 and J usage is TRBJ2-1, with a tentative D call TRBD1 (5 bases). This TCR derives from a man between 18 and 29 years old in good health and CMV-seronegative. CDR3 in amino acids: CASSQVTGSFSYNEQFF. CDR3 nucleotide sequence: TGTGCCAGCAGCCAAGTAACAGGATCTTTCTCCTACAATGAGCAGTTCTTC.